The clone carrying this T cell receptor beta chain was seen a few times. The antigen is undetermined. The entry originates in a study of T-cell reconstitution after alpha-beta-depleted transplantation in children. Preparation of the TCRbeta library used unique molecular identifiers. TCRdb fed the PCR reads into MiXCR, producing one record per CDR3 protein. The sample holds about 440,000 distinct CDR3 sequences; roughly two fifths are singletons and the top ten take approximately 30%. Findings and limits, study-wide: Several hundred rapidly expanded clones from non-depleted graft cells reportedly supplied alpha-beta T cells about two months post-transplant. At day 60, the high TCRbeta diversity found in some patients originated from recipient T cells and thymic progenitors that had survived. One year post-transplant, T-cell counts and diversity were largely derived from T cells produced anew.

Germline CDR1 is SGHRS and CDR2 is YFSETQ. Trimming left V 3 bases short and J 0 bases short, with 7 bases between. The CDR3 extends over 14 amino acids. The rearrangement joins TRBV5-1 to TRBJ1-3, with a tentative D call TRBD1 (6 bases). The sample here was PBMCs, taken before TCRalphabeta/CD19-depleted stem cell transplant. This receptor was taken from a girl under 10 years old with aplastic anemia, due to receive a stem cell transplant. The CDR3 DNA reads TGCGCCAGCAGCTCGACAGGCTCTGGAAACACCATATATTTT. It is translated as CASSSTGSGNTIYF. Using reference TRBV5-1 and TRBJ1-3 for the parts outside the CDR3, the full variable domain is KAGVTQTPRYLIKTRGQQVTLSCSPISGHRSVSWYQQTPGQGLQFLFEYFSETQRNKGNFPGRFSGRQFSNSRSEMNVSTLELGDSALYLCASSSTGSGNTIYFGEGSWLTVV.